What follows are 28 T cell receptor beta chains derived from one specimen sequenced in a study of beta chain features in type 1 diabetes. Study results and caveats: All four CD4+ subsets of Type 1 diabetes patients contained TCRB CDR3s that were moderately but significantly shorter.

Expressed TCRB transcripts were sequenced because the entire RNA isolate underwent reverse transcription. Profiled with immunoSEQ multiplex PCR; TCRdb holds only in-frame clones, not every one. The sample shows about 660,000 clones, about 14% of them seen only once. No antigen is known for these receptors. Specimen: naive CD4+ T cells from blood. The receptors stem from a young man with type 1 diabetes.

This clone was seen more than once but under ten times. The CDR3 bases are TGCGCCACCAGGTCGCAGCGGGAGTCGTTCCACGAGCAGTACTTC. This translates into CATRSQRESFHEQYF. The genes are TRBV4-1 and TRBJ2-7; TRBD2 agrees at 8 bases. Germline V gene sequence: CDR1 MGHRA, CDR2 YSYEKL. V lost 10 bases, J lost 5 bases, and 16 bases stayed unmatched. This CDR3 region has 15 residues.

The V call is TRBV27, the J call TRBJ2-7; no firm D call. Looked up from germline, CDR1 is MNHEY and CDR2 is SMNVEV (reference sequence). The CDR3 covers 11 residues. V lost 10 bases, J lost 5 bases, and 12 bases lay in between. CDR3 in amino acids: CATPPRHEQYF. The CDR3 bases are TGTGCCACCCCCCCTCGCCACGAGCAGTACTTC.

This clone has a handful of counts. The V and J genes are TRBV5-1 and TRBJ2-1, with 12 positions matching TRBD2. Germline values: CDR1 SGHRS, CDR2 YFSETQ. V dropped 4 bases and J dropped 6; count of bases not matched to a gene: 2. This CDR3 has 14 residues. DNA of the CDR3: TGCGCCAGCAGCAAGACTAGCGGGAGCAATGAGCAGTTCTTC. Translation: CASSKTSGSNEQFF.

Here the CDR3 DNA reads TGCGCCAGCAGCTTGCCGACAGGGGGCGTCTATGGCTACACCTTC. It specifies CASSLPTGGVYGYTF. V gene TRBV5-1 combines with J gene TRBJ1-2, with 10 bases fitting TRBD1. With 1 base clipped from V and 4 bases from J, the junction kept 4 bases outside the gene matches. The CDR3 is made up of 15 amino acids. The germline V gene has CDR1 SGHRS and CDR2 YFSETQ.

The chain employs TRBV18 and TRBJ2-3; no reliable D call. V lost 3 bases and J 5 bases, leaving 12 bases between the germline ends. This CDR3 has 14 amino acids. The germline V gene has CDR1 KGHSH and CDR2 LQKENI. CDR3 nucleotide sequence: TGTGCCAGCTCACCCCCCTGGGGTGTAGATACGCAGTATTTT. It is translated as CASSPPWGVDTQYF. The full variable domain, in which reference TRBV18 and TRBJ2-3 provide the parts outside the CDR3, is NAGVMQNPRHLVRRRGQEARLRCSPMKGHSHVYWYRQLPEEGLKFMVYLQKENIIDESGMPKERFSAEFPKEGPSILRIQQVVRGDSAAYFCASSPPWGVDTQYFGPGTRLTVL.

The chain recombines TRBV7-9 with TRBJ2-1; TRBD2 is a possible D gene (6 bases). The CDR3 contains 17 residues. Germline V gene sequence: CDR1 SEHNR, CDR2 FQNEAQ (reference sequence). With 0 bases removed from V and 6 bases from J, the gap between germline ends came to 18 bases. The CDR3 reads CASSLAVASGPSNEQFF. Here the CDR3 DNA reads TGTGCCAGCAGCTTAGCTGTGGCCAGCGGGCCCAGCAATGAGCAGTTCTTC.

V is TRBV6-6 and J is TRBJ2-2, with D possibly TRBD2 on 6 matching bases. The CDR3 has 14 residues. V dropped 7 bases and J dropped 4 bases, with 13 bases sitting between them. Germline CDR1 reads MNHNY; CDR2 reads SVGAGI (reference sequence). The DNA for the CDR3 is TGTGCCAGCACTACCACGGGGGTCACCGGGGAGCTGTTTTTT. Amino acids: CASTTTGVTGELFF.

This clone has only a few counts. The genes are TRBV9 and TRBJ1-4, with D hard to call. The CDR3 has 14 amino acids. In germline, CDR1 is SGDLS, CDR2 YYNGEE. The ends were cut back, 3 bases at V and 8 bases at J, with 14 bases in the middle. The CDR3 loop reads CASSGGRTREKLFF. The CDR3, as DNA: TGTGCCAGCAGCGGCGGAAGAACAAGGGAAAAACTGTTTTTT.

This clone appeared a few times. V gene TRBV7-2 combines with J gene TRBJ2-7; perhaps TRBD1 as D (6 bases). V was trimmed by 4 bases and J by 7 bases, leaving 20 bases between them. Germline assignment: CDR1 SGHTA and CDR2 FQGNSA. The CDR3 has 15 residues. CDR3 bases: TGTGCCAGCAGCTCACGACAGGTGTTCTCGGGGGAGCAGTACTTC. Residues: CASSSRQVFSGEQYF.

The rearrangement uses TRBV7-9 and TRBJ1-5; 7 bases align to TRBD1. CDR3 size: 15 residues. The germline gives CDR1 SEHNR, CDR2 FQNEAQ (reference sequence). The ends lost 3 bases at V and 5 bases at J; junction bases unmatched: 7. The CDR3 sequence: CASSFGTVGDQPQHF. The CDR3 DNA is TGTGCCAGCAGCTTCGGGACAGTAGGGGATCAGCCCCAGCATTTT.

The chain links TRBV29-1 to TRBJ2-4; possible D gene TRBD2, 5 bases. The CDR3 loop spans 15 amino acids. Trimming shortened V by 4 bases and J by 1 base, and 14 bases separated the two germline ends. Looked up from germline, CDR1 is SQVTM and CDR2 is ANQGSEA. The chain's CDR3 is CSVVRAGNAKNIQYF. The CDR3 DNA follows: TGCAGCGTTGTGAGAGCCGGGAACGCCAAAAACATTCAGTACTTC.

This clone was counted a few times. This chain connects TRBV15 to TRBJ1-1, with TRBD1 as a possible D gene (5 bases). V lost 3 bases and J lost 4, with 18 bases in between. From germline, CDR1 is LNHNV and CDR2 YYDKDF (reference sequence). This CDR3 has 16 residues. This CDR3 reads CATSRGTLMGRTEAFF. For the CDR3, the DNA is TGTGCCACCAGCAGGGGTACGCTAATGGGGCGCACTGAAGCTTTCTTT.

This rearrangement joins TRBV4-1 to TRBJ2-3; a weak D match, TRBD2 (6 bases). V was pared by 8 bases and J by 6 bases, with 12 bases between. Germline CDR1 and CDR2: MGHRA and YSYEKL. This CDR3 is 12 amino acids long. CDR3 sequence (DNA): TGCGCCAGCGGACTAACGCTCGATACGCAGTATTTT. Protein product: CASGLTLDTQYF.

This clone came up a few times. This rearrangement joins TRBV25-1 to TRBJ2-1, with D unresolved. CDR1 MGHDK and CDR2 SYGVNS come from the germline V gene. V shed 2 bases and J shed 0 bases, with 11 bases lying between them. This CDR3 comprises 16 residues. The CDR3 spells CASSELGQSSYNEQFF. The DNA of the CDR3 is TGTGCCAGCAGTGAACTAGGGCAGAGCTCCTACAATGAGCAGTTCTTC.

This clone appeared a few times. The J gene is TRBJ2-7, the V gene TRBV29-1; 8 bases fit TRBD1. The V gene end was trimmed by 4 bases and the J gene end by 5 bases; junction bases not matched to a gene: 7. Per the germline V gene, CDR1 is SQVTM and CDR2 is ANQGSEA. CDR3 length equals 13 residues. The CDR3 coding sequence is TGCAGCGTTGCCGCCTACAGGGGGAACGAGCAGTACTTC. Protein sequence: CSVAAYRGNEQYF.

The V call is TRBV25-1, the J call TRBJ2-5; TRBD2 is a possible D gene (6 bases). V lost 6 bases to trimming and J lost 1 base, with 15 bases between them. The CDR3 has 15 amino acids. CDR1 and CDR2 from the germline V gene are MGHDK and SYGVNS. CDR3 region: CASSDPRDFQETQYF. The CDR3, as DNA: TGTGCCAGCAGCGACCCCCGGGACTTCCAAGAGACCCAGTACTTC.

A few counts support this clone. The V gene is TRBV21-1, the J gene TRBJ1-2; the D call TRBD1 from the table was never checked on the DNA. TRBV21-1 is a listed pseudogene. The CDR3 is 11 amino acids. In DNA form, the CDR3 reads TGTGCCAGCAACGGGACAGGGGGCTACACCTTC. Protein: CASNGTGGYTF.

The V gene is TRBV30, the J gene TRBJ2-7; D remains unclear. CDR1 and CDR2 from the germline V gene are GTSNPN and SVGIG (reference sequence). The germline V and J ends were trimmed by 5 bases and 2 bases, with 10 bases remaining between them. The CDR3 loop spans 12 amino acids. DNA of the CDR3: TGTGCCTGGGCTAACCCGCCCTACGAGCAGTACTTC. As protein: CAWANPPYEQYF.

The chain uses TRBV7-3 and TRBJ1-6, with no clear D. V lost 0 bases to trimming and J lost 8 bases, with 11 bases between them. CDR1 is SGHTA, CDR2 FQGTGA, per germline. The CDR3 is 15 residues long. The CDR3 DNA follows: TGTGCCAGCAGCTTAACGCCGGGCCTCGATTCACCCCTCCACTTT. It translates to CASSLTPGLDSPLHF.

In this sample, this clone turned up a few times. The rearrangement links TRBV28 to TRBJ2-1, with TRBD2 identical over 10 bases. Per germline, CDR1 MDHEN and CDR2 SYDVKM. The CDR3 extends over 17 amino acids. After removal of 5 bases from V and 2 bases from J, the junction contained 9 bases not matched to a gene. The CDR3 sequence: CASSLLAGINPYNEQFF. CDR3 DNA sequence: TGTGCCAGCAGTCTACTAGCGGGGATCAACCCCTACAATGAGCAGTTCTTC.

The genes are TRBV28 and TRBJ2-2; D is perhaps TRBD1 (5 bases). Trimming cost V 2 bases and J 1 base, with 11 bases left between them. The CDR3 covers 16 residues. Germline lookup yields CDR1 MDHEN and CDR2 SYDVKM. CDR3: CASSLIDRQNTGELFF. CDR3 nucleotide sequence: TGTGCCAGCAGTTTAATCGACAGACAGAACACCGGGGAGCTGTTTTTT.

Note on this clone: Other nucleotide sequences in the sample specify the same CDR3. V and J are TRBV18 and TRBJ2-1; 8 bases map to TRBD1. The V gene end was trimmed by 3 bases and the J gene end by 4 bases; junction bases not matched to a gene: 2. From germline, CDR1 is KGHSH and CDR2 LQKENI. The CDR3 extends over 14 amino acids. CDR3 nucleotide sequence: TGTGCCAGCTCACCTGGGACAGGTTACAATGAGCAGTTCTTC. Translated: CASSPGTGYNEQFF.

The chain carries TRBV9 and TRBJ2-3; D uncertain. Germline loops: CDR1 SGDLS, CDR2 YYNGEE. The CDR3 covers 14 residues. Trimming cost V 0 bases and J 2 bases, with 7 bases left between them. The CDR3 DNA reads as TGTGCCAGCAGCGTAGGCCCAGACACAGATACGCAGTATTTT. Protein sequence: CASSVGPDTDTQYF.

This clone was picked up a small number of times. The CDR3 loop is CASSSLGRAGADTQYF. The CDR3 DNA is TGTGCCAGCAGCTCCTTGGGGAGGGCCGGAGCAGATACGCAGTATTTT. V is TRBV7-2 and J is TRBJ2-3; 7 bases align to TRBD2. J gave up 4 bases and V 4 bases, and 11 bases lay outside the gene matches. The germline gives CDR1 SGHTA, CDR2 FQGNSA. The CDR3 extends over 16 amino acids.

J is TRBJ1-3 and V is TRBV27; D is ambiguous. Trimming took off 2 bases at V and 0 bases at J, with 5 bases between the two ends. Germline CDR1 and CDR2: MNHEY and SMNVEV (reference sequence). The CDR3 contains 14 residues. CDR3 DNA sequence: TGTGCCAGCAGTTTACAACACTCTGGAAACACCATATATTTT. Protein product: CASSLQHSGNTIYF.

This clone was seen more than once but under ten times. The chain recombines TRBV6-5 with TRBJ1-2; unclear D gene. With 6 bases removed from V and 3 bases from J, the gap between germline ends came to 11 bases. The V gene's germline CDR1 is MNHEY and CDR2 SVGAGI. This CDR3 spans 13 amino acids. The CDR3 sequence: CASSPVGHYGYTF. The CDR3 bases are TGTGCCAGCAGCCCCGTGGGTCACTATGGCTACACCTTC.

The CDR3 DNA sequence: TGTGCCAGCAACCTAATAGCGGGCGCCTACAATGAGCAGTTCTTC. The encoded protein is CASNLIAGAYNEQFF. The genes are TRBV7-2 and TRBJ2-1, with 7 bases aligning to TRBD2. Trimming removed 7 bases from V and 2 bases from J; junction bases left unmatched: 8. Germline-derived CDR1 and CDR2 are SGHTA and FQGNSA. The CDR3 is made up of 15 amino acids.

The CDR3 DNA reads TGTGCCAGCAGCTCCGGGATTGGCTATGGCTACACCTTC. Translated: CASSSGIGYGYTF. The chain uses TRBV7-6 and TRBJ1-2; D remains unclear. V dropped 4 bases and J dropped 4 bases, with 10 bases sitting between them. Looked up from germline, CDR1 is SGHVS and CDR2 is FNYEAQ. The CDR3 extends over 13 amino acids.